The rows below give T cell receptor beta chains drawn from one sample of a study of blood T cell repertoires in COVID-19. Profiled with immunoSEQ multiplex PCR; TCRdb holds only in-frame clones, not every one. The table records approximately 150,000 clones, approximately 90% of them present only once. Sequenced material: peripheral blood. Every receptor here comes from a man younger than 35 with COVID-19, enrolled during active disease. The CDR3 runs from the conserved cysteine through the conserved F or W. D genes are given only for firm matches. Only part of the rows carry a size: once, few, many, or a class if the clone is expanded.

abundance	j_gene	d_gene	v_gene	CDR3nt	CDR3aa
NA	TRBJ2-2	TRBD2	TRBV11-3	TGTGCCAGCAGCTTAGAAGCGGGGGGGTCCACCGGGGAGCTGTTTTTT	CASSLEAGGSTGELFF
few	TRBJ1-5	TRBD1	TRBV30	TGTGCCTGGAGCCCTGGGACAGGGGGAAATCAGCCCCAGCATTTT	CAWSPGTGGNQPQHF
NA	TRBJ2-1	TRBD2	TRBV29-1	TGCAGCGTTGAAGATCGGACTAGCGGCTCCTACAATGAGCAGTTCTTC	CSVEDRTSGSYNEQFF
once	TRBJ1-4	NA	TRBV7-6	TGTGCCAGCAGCGGGGCGGCATCAACTAATGAAAAACTGTTTTTT	CASSGAASTNEKLFF
once	TRBJ2-1	TRBD2	TRBV27	TGTGCCAGCAGACCCGGGACTAGCGGAGCGGGCAATGAGCAGTTCTTC	CASRPGTSGAGNEQFF
NA	TRBJ2-3	TRBD1	TRBV9	TGTGCCAGCAGCTCGGGACAGGAATACACAGATACGCAGTATTTT	CASSSGQEYTDTQYF
NA	TRBJ1-2	TRBD1	TRBV28	TGTGCCAGCAGTTTCAGGGGGCGAGGCTACACCTTC	CASSFRGRGYTF
NA	TRBJ2-7	NA	TRBV5-6	TGTGCCAGCAGCTTTTCAGGGCCTACCTACGAGCAGTACTTC	CASSFSGPTYEQYF
NA	TRBJ2-7	TRBD2	TRBV6-2/TRBV6-3	TGTGCCAGCAGTTACTCCCCGGGACTAGCGGGAGAGGGGGAGCAGTACTTC	CASSYSPGLAGEGEQYF
NA	TRBJ2-3	NA	TRBV28	TGTGCCAGCAGTCCCGGGAGACTTATCACAGATACGCAGTATTTT	CASSPGRLITDTQYF
NA	TRBJ2-3	NA	TRBV6-5	TGTGCCAGCAGTTACGCAGGCACAGATACGCAGTATTTT	CASSYAGTDTQYF
NA	TRBJ1-1	NA	TRBV4-2	TGTGCCAGCAGCCAAGGGATGGCAGGGAACACTGAAGCTTTCTTT	CASSQGMAGNTEAFF
once	TRBJ2-2	TRBD2	TRBV27	TGTGCCAGTTCGAGACTAGCGGGAATGAACACCGGGGAGCTGTTTTTT	CASSRLAGMNTGELFF
NA	TRBJ2-3	TRBD2	TRBV7-2	TGTGCCAGCAGCTTAGGACTAGCGGAGGGTACAGATACGCAGTATTTT	CASSLGLAEGTDTQYF
NA	TRBJ2-1	TRBD2	TRBV4-1	TGCGCCAGCAGCCGAAGCGGGGGGAGGGACAATGAGCAGTTCTTC	CASSRSGGRDNEQFF
NA	TRBJ1-6	TRBD1	TRBV5-4	TGTGCCAGCAGCCGGGACAGGGGTGATTCACCCCTCCACTTT	CASSRDRGDSPLHF
NA	TRBJ2-3	NA	TRBV4-3	TGCGCCAGCAGCCAAGGAAGCGAGCGAACGCAGTATTTT	CASSQGSERTQYF
NA	TRBJ2-5	TRBD1	TRBV7-2	TGTGCCAGCAGCTTAGGGACAGGGAGGAGAGAGACCCAGTACTTC	CASSLGTGRRETQYF
NA	TRBJ2-7	TRBD1	TRBV28	TGTGCCAGCAGTCCCCCCCCGGGACAGGAACCCTACGAGCAGTACTTC	CASSPPPGQEPYEQYF
NA	TRBJ1-2	TRBD1	TRBV6-5	TGTGCCAGCAGTTACTCGACAGGGGGCGTCTATGGCTACACCTTC	CASSYSTGGVYGYTF
once	TRBJ2-7	NA	TRBV11-2	TGTGCCAGCAGCTCCCTTCGGGGAGCCTACGAGCAGTACTTC	CASSSLRGAYEQYF
NA	TRBJ1-4	NA	TRBV21-1	TGTGCCAGCAGCGGATGGATTGCAACTAATGAAAAACTGCTTTTT	CASSGWIATNEKLLF
NA	TRBJ1-6	TRBD1	TRBV30	TGTGCCTGGAGTTCTCTCGGACAGGGGGCAGATAATTCACCCCTCCACTTT	CAWSSLGQGADNSPLHF
NA	TRBJ1-1	NA	TRBV7-9	TGTGCCAGCAGCTTAGAAGCAGGGATTAACACTGAAGCTTTCTTT	CASSLEAGINTEAFF
NA	TRBJ1-1	NA	TRBV30	TGTGCCTGGAGCCCCGGGTTGAACACTGAAGCTTTCTTT	CAWSPGLNTEAFF
NA	TRBJ2-1	NA	TRBV11-3	TGTGCCAGCAGCCGTTTAGGGGGGGGGAATGAGCAGTTCTTC	CASSRLGGGNEQFF